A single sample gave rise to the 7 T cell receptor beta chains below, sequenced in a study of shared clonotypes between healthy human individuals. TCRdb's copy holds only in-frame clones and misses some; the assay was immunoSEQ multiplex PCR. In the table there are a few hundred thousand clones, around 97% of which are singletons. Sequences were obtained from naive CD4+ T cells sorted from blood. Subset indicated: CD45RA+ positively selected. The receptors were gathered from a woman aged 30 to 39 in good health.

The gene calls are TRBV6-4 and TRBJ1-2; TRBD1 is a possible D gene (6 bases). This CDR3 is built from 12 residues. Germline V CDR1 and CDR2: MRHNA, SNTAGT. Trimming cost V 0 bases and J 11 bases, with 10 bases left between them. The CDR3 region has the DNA TGTGCCAGCAGTGACTCGAACAGGGCGTACACCTTC. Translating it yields CASSDSNRAYTF.

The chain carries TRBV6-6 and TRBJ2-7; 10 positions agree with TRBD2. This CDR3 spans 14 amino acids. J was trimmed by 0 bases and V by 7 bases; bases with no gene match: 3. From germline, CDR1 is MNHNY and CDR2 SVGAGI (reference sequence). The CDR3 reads CASNPSGSSYEQYF. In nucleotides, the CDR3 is TGTGCCAGCAACCCTAGCGGGAGCTCCTACGAGCAGTACTTC.

The chain's CDR3 is CASSQGTYDRRTQYF. CDR3 DNA sequence: TGTGCCAGCAGCCAGGGGACGTACGATAGGCGTACGCAGTATTTT. V is TRBV6-6 and J is TRBJ2-3; a possible D gene is TRBD1 (6 bases). The length of the CDR3 is 15 residues. V lost 6 bases to trimming and J lost 8 bases, with 21 bases between them. Germline V lookup: CDR1 MNHNY, CDR2 SVGAGI (reference sequence).

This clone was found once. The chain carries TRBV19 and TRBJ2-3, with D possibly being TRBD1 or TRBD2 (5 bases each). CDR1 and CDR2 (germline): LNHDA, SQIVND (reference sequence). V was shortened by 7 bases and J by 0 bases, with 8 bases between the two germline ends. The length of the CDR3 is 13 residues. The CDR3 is CASMGVSTDTQYF. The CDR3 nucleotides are TGTGCCAGTATGGGGGTTAGCACAGATACGCAGTATTTT. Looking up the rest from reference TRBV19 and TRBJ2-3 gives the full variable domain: DGGITQSPKYLFRKEGQNVTLSCEQNLNHDAMYWYRQDPGQGLRLIYYSQIVNDFQKGDIAEGYSVSREKKESFPLTVTSAQKNPTAFYLCASMGVSTDTQYFGPGTRLTVL.

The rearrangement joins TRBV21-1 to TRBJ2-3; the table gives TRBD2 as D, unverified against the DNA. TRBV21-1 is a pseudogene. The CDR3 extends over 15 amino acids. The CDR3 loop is CASSKTSGRIDTQYF. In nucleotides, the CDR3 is TGTGCCAGCAGCAAGACTAGCGGGAGAATAGATACGCAGTATTTT.

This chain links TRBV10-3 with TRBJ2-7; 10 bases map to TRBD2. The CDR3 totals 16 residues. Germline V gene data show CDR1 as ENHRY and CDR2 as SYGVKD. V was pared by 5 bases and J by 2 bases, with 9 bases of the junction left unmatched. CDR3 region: CAISKAGTSDPYEQYF. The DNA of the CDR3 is TGTGCCATCAGTAAAGCCGGGACTAGCGATCCCTACGAGCAGTACTTC.

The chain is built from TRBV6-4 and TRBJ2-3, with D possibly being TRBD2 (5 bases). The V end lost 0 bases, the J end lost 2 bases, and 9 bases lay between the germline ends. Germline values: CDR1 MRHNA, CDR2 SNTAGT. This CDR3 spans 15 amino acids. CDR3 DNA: TGTGCCAGCAGTGACTCGAGGGTTTTCACAGATACGCAGTATTTT. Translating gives CASSDSRVFTDTQYF.